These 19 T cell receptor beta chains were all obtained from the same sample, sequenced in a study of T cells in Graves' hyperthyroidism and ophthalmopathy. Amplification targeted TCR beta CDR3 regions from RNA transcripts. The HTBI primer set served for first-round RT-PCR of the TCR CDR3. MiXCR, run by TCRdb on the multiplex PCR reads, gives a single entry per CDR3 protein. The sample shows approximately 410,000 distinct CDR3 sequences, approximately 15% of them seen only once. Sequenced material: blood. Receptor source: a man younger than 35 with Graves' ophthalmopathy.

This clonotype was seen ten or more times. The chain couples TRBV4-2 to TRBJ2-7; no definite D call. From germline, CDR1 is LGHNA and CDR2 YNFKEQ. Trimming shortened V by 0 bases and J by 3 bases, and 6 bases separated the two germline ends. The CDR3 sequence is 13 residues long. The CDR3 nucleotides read TGTGCCAGCAGCCAAGATCGGCTCTACGAGCAGTACTTC. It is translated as CASSQDRLYEQYF.

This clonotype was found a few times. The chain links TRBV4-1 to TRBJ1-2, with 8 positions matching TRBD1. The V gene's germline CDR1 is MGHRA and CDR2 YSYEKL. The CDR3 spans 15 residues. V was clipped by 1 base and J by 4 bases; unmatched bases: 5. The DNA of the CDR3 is TGCGCCAGCAGCCAAGTCGCCGGACAGGGCTATGGCTACACCTTC. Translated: CASSQVAGQGYGYTF.

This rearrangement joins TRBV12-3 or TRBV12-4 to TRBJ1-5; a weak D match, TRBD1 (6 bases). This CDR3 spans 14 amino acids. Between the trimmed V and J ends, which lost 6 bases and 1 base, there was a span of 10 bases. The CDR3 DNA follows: TGTGCCAGCAGGGGGGCCGTGAGCAATCAGCCCCAGCATTTT. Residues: CASRGAVSNQPQHF.

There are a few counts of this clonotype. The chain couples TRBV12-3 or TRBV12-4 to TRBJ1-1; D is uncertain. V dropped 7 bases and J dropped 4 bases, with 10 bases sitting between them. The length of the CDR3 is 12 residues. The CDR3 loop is CASIGVSTEAFF. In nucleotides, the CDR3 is TGTGCCAGCATAGGTGTTTCCACTGAAGCTTTCTTT.

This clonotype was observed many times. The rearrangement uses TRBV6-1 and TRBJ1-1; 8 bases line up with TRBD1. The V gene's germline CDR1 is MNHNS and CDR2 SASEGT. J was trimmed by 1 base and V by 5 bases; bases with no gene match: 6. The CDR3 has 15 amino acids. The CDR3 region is CASSWTGTGNTEAFF. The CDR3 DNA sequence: TGTGCCAGCAGTTGGACCGGGACAGGGAACACTGAAGCTTTCTTT.

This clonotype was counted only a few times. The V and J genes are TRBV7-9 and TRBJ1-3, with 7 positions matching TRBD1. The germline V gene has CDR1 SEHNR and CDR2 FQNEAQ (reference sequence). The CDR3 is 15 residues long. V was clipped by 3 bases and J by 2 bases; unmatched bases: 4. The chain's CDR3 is CASSFSGTAGNTIYF. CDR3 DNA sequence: TGTGCCAGCAGCTTTTCCGGGACAGCTGGAAACACCATATATTTT.

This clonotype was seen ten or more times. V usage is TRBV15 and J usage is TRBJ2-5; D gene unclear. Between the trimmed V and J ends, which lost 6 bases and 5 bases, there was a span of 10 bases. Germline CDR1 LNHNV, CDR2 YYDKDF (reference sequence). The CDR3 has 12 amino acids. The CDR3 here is CATRFRTETQYF. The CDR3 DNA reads TGTGCCACCAGATTCCGGACGGAGACCCAGTACTTC.

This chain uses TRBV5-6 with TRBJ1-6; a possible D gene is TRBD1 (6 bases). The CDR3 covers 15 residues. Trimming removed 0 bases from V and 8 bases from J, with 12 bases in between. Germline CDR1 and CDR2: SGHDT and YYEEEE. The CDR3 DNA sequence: TGTGCCAGCAGCTTGGGCAGGGGCCGGGATTCACCCCTCCACTTT. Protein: CASSLGRGRDSPLHF.

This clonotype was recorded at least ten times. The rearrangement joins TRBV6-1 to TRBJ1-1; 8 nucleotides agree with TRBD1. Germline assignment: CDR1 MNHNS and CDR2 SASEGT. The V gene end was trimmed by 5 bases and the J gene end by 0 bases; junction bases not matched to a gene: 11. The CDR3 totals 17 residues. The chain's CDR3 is CASSSSPRGPLNTEAFF. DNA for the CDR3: TGTGCCAGCAGTTCGTCTCCCAGGGGGCCCCTGAACACTGAAGCTTTCTTT.

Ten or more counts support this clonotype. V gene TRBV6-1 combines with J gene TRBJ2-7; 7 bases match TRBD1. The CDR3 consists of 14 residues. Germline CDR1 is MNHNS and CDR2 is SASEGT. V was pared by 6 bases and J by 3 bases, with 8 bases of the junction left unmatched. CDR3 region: CASRLTGASYEQYF. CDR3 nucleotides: TGTGCCAGCAGACTAACAGGGGCCAGCTACGAGCAGTACTTC.

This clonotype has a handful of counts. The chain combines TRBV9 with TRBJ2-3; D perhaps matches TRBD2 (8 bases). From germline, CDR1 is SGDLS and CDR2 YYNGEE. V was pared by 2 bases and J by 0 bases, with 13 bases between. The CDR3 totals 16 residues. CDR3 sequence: CASSVGQRESTDTQYF. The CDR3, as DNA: TGTGCCAGCAGCGTGGGACAGCGGGAGAGCACAGATACGCAGTATTTT.

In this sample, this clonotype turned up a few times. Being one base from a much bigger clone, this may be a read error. The chain's CDR3 is CAWNTGGETRYF. The CDR3 nucleotides read TGTGCCTGGAACACGGGAGGAGAGACCCGGTACTTC. The gene calls are TRBV30 and TRBJ2-5; 7 bases are a match to TRBD2. CDR1 is GTSNPN and CDR2 is SVGIG in the germline V gene (reference sequence). The CDR3 has 12 residues.

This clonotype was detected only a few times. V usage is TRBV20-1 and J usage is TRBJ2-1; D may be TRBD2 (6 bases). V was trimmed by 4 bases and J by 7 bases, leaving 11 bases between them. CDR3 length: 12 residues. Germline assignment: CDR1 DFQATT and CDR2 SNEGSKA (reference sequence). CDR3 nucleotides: TGCAGTGCTAACCCCGGACTAAATGAGCAGTTCTTC. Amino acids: CSANPGLNEQFF.

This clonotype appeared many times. CDR3 in DNA: TGTGCCAGCAGCTTGGACACAGGGTACGCTCAAGAGACCCAGTACTTC. Amino acid sequence: CASSLDTGYAQETQYF. The rearrangement uses TRBV5-5 and TRBJ2-5, with D perhaps matching TRBD1 (6 bases). CDR1 and CDR2 from the germline V gene are SGHKS and YYEKEE (reference sequence). V was shortened by 0 bases and J by 2 bases, with 14 bases between the two germline ends. The CDR3 totals 16 residues.

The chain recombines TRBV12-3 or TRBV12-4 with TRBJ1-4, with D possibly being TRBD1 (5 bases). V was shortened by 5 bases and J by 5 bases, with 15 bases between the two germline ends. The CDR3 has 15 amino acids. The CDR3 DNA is TGTGCCAGCAGTGATATCAGCGGGGGGAATGAAAAACTGTTTTTT. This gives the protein CASSDISGGNEKLFF.

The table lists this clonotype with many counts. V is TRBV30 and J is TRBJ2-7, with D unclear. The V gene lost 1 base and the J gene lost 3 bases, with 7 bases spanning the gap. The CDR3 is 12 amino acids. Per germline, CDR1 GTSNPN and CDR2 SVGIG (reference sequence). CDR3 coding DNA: TGTGCCTGGAGTGCAGTCAACTACGAGCAGTACTTC. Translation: CAWSAVNYEQYF. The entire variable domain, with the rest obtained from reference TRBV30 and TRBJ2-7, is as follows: SQTIHQWPATLVQPVGSPLSLECTVEGTSNPNLYWYRQAAGRGLQLLFYSVGIGQISSEVPQNLSASRPQDRQFILSSKKLLLSDSGFYLCAWSAVNYEQYFGPGTRLTVT.

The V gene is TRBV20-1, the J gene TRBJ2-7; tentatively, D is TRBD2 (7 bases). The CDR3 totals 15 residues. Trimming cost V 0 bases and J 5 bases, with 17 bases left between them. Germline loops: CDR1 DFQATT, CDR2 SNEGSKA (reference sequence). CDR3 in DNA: TGCAGTGCTAGAGACCCCCTGGGGGGGGCGGACGAGCAGTACTTC. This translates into CSARDPLGGADEQYF.

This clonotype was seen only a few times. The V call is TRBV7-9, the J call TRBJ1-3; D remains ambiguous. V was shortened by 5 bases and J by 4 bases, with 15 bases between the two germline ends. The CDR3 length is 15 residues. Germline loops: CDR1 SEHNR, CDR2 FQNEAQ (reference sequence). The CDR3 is CASSAQGFGGNTIYF. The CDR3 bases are TGTGCCAGCAGCGCACAAGGCTTCGGAGGAAACACCATATATTTT.

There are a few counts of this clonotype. CDR3 sequence: CASSVRGQGVIINEQFF. As DNA, the CDR3 is TGTGCCAGCAGCGTTAGGGGACAGGGGGTAATTATTAATGAGCAGTTCTTC. The rearrangement links TRBV9 to TRBJ2-1, with 11 bases lining up with TRBD1. V dropped 2 bases and J dropped 7; count of bases not matched to a gene: 11. There are 17 residues in the CDR3. Per germline, CDR1 SGDLS and CDR2 YYNGEE.